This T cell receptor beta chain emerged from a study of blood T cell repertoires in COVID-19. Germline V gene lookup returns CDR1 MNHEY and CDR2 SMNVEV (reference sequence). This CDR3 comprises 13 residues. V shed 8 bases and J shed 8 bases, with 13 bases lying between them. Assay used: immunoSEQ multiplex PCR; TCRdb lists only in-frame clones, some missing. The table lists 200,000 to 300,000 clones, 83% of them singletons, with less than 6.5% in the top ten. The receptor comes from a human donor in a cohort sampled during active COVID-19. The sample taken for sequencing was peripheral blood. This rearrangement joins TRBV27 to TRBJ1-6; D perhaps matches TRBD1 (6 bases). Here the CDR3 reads CASFHRDDSPLHF. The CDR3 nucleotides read TGTGCCAGCTTTCACAGGGATGATTCACCCCTCCACTTT.